Described below is a single T cell receptor (beta chain) sequence and its context. Its antigen is currently unknown. TCRdb keeps only in-frame clones here, not all; method: immunoSEQ multiplex PCR. The sample carries under 150,000 clones, 80% to 85% recorded once. These data belong to a study of T cell responses to AZD1222 COVID-19 vaccine. The study, taken as a whole, reports: Along spike, vaccine-associated CD4 TCRs were found throughout, with dominance at 160-218 and 743-854. Donor demographics were predominantly white British with a female majority; clonal diversity may be underestimated. At baseline, just six or seven AZD1222 recipients tested seropositive.

The V segment lost 3 bases and the J segment 9 bases; nucleotides outside the gene matches: 9. This CDR3 region has 15 residues. Germline assignment: CDR1 SGHNT and CDR2 YYREEE (reference sequence). V is TRBV5-4 and J is TRBJ1-6; 7 bases align to TRBD1. This sample comprised peripheral blood, obtained on day 0 of MenACWY control vaccination. This clonotype was obtained from an adult in good health. The CDR3 DNA is TGTGCCAGCAGCTCGGGAGAGACAGGGCGTTCACCCCTCCACTTT. This sequence encodes CASSSGETGRSPLHF.